This entry lists 7 T cell receptor beta chains sequenced from one sample in a study of cytomegalovirus exposure and HLA in healthy donors. PCR was performed using 60 Vbeta and 13 Jbeta primers. Here immunoSEQ multiplex PCR was the method, and the copy in TCRdb shows in-frame clones only, minus some. Here the sample spans 90,000 to 150,000 clones, 78% being singletons. The sequenced sample consisted of PBMCs. Receptors originate from a woman in her thirties in good health and CMV-seropositive.

The rearrangement links TRBV4-3 to TRBJ1-4, with D tentatively TRBD1 (6 bases). This CDR3 comprises 14 residues. In germline, CDR1 is LGHNA, CDR2 YSLEER. Trimming removed 3 bases at V and 5 bases at J, with 10 bases between. The CDR3 loop reads CASSHDRPNEKLFF. In DNA, the CDR3 is TGCGCCAGCAGCCACGACAGGCCAAATGAAAAACTGTTTTTT.

The chain has TRBV11-2 and TRBJ2-5; 7 bases fit TRBD2. Per the germline V gene, CDR1 is SGHAT and CDR2 is FQNNGV. The J segment lost 5 bases and the V segment lost 5 bases, leaving 17 bases of the junction unmatched. The CDR3 is 17 residues long. The CDR3 DNA sequence: TGTGCCAGCAGCCCACTCCATCAAGCGGGGCGCGGGGAGACCCAGTACTTC. Its translation is CASSPLHQAGRGETQYF.

This clone was detected once. V gene TRBV4-1 combines with J gene TRBJ2-7; D is perhaps TRBD2 (6 bases). In germline, CDR1 is MGHRA, CDR2 YSYEKL. Between the trimmed V and J ends, which lost 1 base and 5 bases, there was a span of 6 bases. This CDR3 region has 12 residues. The CDR3 protein is CASSQGGDEQYF. CDR3 DNA sequence: TGCGCCAGCAGCCAAGGCGGGGACGAGCAGTACTTC.

This clone was seen a single time. CDR3 protein: CASSADSYGYTF. In nucleotides, the CDR3 is TGTGCCAGCAGCGCAGACTCCTATGGCTACACCTTC. The V and J genes are TRBV9 and TRBJ1-2, with D uncertain. The length of the CDR3 is 12 residues. Trimming took off 3 bases at V and 4 bases at J, with 7 bases between the two ends. Germline V lookup: CDR1 SGDLS, CDR2 YYNGEE.

J is TRBJ2-7 and V is TRBV28; 8 bases are shared with TRBD2. This CDR3 spans 14 amino acids. The V gene's germline CDR1 is MDHEN and CDR2 SYDVKM. With V trimmed by 3 bases and J by 1 base, 2 bases remained unmatched. CDR3 in amino acids: CASSFQRGSYEQYF. The CDR3 nucleotides read TGTGCCAGCAGTTTTCAGCGGGGGTCCTACGAGCAGTACTTC.

This sequence joins TRBV27 and TRBJ2-2; D remains unclear. The CDR3 is 14 residues long. Germline CDR1 reads MNHEY; CDR2 reads SMNVEV (reference sequence). Deletions cut 2 bases from V and 0 bases from J, with 4 bases between. The DNA of the CDR3 is TGTGCCAGCAGTTTAATCGCGAACACCGGGGAGCTGTTTTTT. Amino acid sequence: CASSLIANTGELFF.

A single count supports this clone. This chain uses TRBV7-8 with TRBJ1-5; weak D call: TRBD1 (6 bases). Trimming removed 1 base at V and 0 bases at J, with 10 bases between. The germline gives CDR1 SGHVS, CDR2 FQNEAQ. This CDR3 comprises 16 residues. The CDR3 nucleotides read TGTGCCAGCAGCTTAGAAGACAGGCATAGCAATCAGCCCCAGCATTTT. Encoded protein: CASSLEDRHSNQPQHF.